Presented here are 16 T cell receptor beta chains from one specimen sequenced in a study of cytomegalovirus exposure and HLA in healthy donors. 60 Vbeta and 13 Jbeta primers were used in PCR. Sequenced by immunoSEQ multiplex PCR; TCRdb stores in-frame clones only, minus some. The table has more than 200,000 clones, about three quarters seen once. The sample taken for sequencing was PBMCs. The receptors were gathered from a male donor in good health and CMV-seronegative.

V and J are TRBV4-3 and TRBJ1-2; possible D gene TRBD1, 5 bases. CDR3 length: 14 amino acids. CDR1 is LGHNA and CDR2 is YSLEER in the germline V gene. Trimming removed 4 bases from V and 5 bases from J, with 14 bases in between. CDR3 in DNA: TGCGCCAGCAGCCTCGGGCAGGGTGAATATGGCTACACCTTC. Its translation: CASSLGQGEYGYTF.

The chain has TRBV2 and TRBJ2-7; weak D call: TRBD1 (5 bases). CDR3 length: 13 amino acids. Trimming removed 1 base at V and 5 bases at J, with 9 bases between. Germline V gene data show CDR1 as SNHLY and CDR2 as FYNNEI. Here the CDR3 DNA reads TGTGCCAGCAGTGAAGAGGTCAGGGACGAGCAGTACTTC. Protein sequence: CASSEEVRDEQYF.

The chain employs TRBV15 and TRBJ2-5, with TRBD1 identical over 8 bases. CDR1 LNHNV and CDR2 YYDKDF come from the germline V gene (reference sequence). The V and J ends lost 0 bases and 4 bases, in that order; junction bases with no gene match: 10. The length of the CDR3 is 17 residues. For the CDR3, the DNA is TGTGCCACCAGCAGAGATGTATCAACAGGGGGACGAGAGACCCAGTACTTC. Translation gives CATSRDVSTGGRETQYF.

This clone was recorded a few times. The CDR3 here is CASRDRGSADTQYF. The CDR3 DNA reads as TGTGCCAGCAGGGACAGGGGTTCGGCAGATACGCAGTATTTT. The chain has TRBV2 and TRBJ2-3; 9 nucleotides match TRBD1. The length of the CDR3 is 14 residues. Germline lookup yields CDR1 SNHLY and CDR2 FYNNEI. With 6 bases clipped from V and 4 bases from J, the junction kept 5 bases outside the gene matches.

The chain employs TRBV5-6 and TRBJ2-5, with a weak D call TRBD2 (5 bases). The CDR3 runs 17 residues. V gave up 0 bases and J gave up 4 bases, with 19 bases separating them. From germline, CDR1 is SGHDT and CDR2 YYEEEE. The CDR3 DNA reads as TGTGCCAGCAGCTTGGCACGGGGTGGGGTTGGCAGAGAGACCCAGTACTTC. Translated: CASSLARGGVGRETQYF.

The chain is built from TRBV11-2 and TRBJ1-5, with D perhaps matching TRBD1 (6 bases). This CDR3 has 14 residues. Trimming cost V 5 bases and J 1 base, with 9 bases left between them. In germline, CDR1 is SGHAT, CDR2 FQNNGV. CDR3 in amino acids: CASSQGKSNQPQHF. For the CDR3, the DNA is TGTGCCAGCAGCCAGGGGAAGAGCAATCAGCCCCAGCATTTT.

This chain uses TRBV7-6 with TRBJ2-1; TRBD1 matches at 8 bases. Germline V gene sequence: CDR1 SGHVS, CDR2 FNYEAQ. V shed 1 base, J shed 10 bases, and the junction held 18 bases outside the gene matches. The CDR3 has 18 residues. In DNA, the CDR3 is TGTGCCAGCAGCTTAGTACCAGGGGGCTTGGGGGGAACCCTAGAGCAGTTCTTC. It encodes CASSLVPGGLGGTLEQFF.

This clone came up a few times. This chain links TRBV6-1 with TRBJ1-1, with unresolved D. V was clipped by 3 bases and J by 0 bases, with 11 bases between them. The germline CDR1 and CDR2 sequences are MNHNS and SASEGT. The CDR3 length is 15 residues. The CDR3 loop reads CASSDMAAVNTEAFF. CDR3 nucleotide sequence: TGTGCCAGCAGTGATATGGCGGCGGTGAACACTGAAGCTTTCTTT.

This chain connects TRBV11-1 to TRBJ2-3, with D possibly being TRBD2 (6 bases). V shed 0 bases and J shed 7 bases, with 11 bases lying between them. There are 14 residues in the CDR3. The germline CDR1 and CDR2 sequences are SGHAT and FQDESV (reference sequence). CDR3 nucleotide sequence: TGTGCCAGCAGCTTAGCTAGGAGCGGGTATACGCAGTATTTT. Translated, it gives CASSLARSGYTQYF.

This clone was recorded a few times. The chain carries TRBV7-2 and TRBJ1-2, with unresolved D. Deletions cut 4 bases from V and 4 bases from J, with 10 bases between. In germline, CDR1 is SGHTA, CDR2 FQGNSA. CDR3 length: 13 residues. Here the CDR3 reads CASSSPRGYGYTF. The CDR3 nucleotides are TGTGCCAGCAGCTCCCCTCGGGGCTATGGCTACACCTTC.

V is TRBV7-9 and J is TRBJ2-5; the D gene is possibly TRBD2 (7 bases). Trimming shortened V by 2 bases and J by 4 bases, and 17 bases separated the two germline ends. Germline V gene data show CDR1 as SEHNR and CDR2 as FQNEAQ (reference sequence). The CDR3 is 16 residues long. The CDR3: CASSLRVRGALETQYF. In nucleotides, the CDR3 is TGTGCCAGCAGCTTAAGGGTTCGGGGGGCGTTAGAGACCCAGTACTTC.

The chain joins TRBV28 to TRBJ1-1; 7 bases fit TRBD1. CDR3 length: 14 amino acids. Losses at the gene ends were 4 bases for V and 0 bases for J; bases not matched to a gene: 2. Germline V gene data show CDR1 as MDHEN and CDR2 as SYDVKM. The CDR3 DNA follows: TGTGCCAGCAGTTCGGGACAGTTGAACACTGAAGCTTTCTTT. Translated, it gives CASSSGQLNTEAFF.

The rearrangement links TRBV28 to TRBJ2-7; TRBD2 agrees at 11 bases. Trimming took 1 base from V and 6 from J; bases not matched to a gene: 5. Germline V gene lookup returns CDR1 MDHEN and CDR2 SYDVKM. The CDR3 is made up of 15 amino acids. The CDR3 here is CASSLLGSGRVEQYF. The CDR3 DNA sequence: TGTGCCAGCAGTTTATTAGGTAGCGGGAGGGTCGAGCAGTACTTC.

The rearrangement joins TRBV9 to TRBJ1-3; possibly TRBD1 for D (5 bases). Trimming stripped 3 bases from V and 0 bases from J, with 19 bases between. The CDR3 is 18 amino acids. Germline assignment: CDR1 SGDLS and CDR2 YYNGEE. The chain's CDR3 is CASSGLRGGSLSGNTIYF. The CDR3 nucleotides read TGTGCCAGCAGCGGACTGAGGGGAGGGTCCCTCTCTGGAAACACCATATATTTT.

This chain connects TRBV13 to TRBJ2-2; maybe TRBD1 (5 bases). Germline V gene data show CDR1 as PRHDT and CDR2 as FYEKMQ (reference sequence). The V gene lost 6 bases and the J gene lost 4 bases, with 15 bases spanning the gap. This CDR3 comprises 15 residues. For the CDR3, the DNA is TGTGCCAGCAGGCGGACAAAGACGAGCACCGGGGAGCTGTTTTTT. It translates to CASRRTKTSTGELFF.

CDR3 in DNA: TGTGCCAGTAGTATATATGAGGCGAACACTGAAGCTTTCTTT. This codes for CASSIYEANTEAFF. This chain connects TRBV19 to TRBJ1-1; D is undetermined. V was cut by 2 bases and J by 1 base, with 8 bases left in between. Germline CDR1 and CDR2: LNHDA and SQIVND (reference sequence). The CDR3 totals 14 residues.